This entry lists 26 T cell receptor beta chains sequenced from one sample in a study of spatial heterogeneity in lung cancer. Using its own MiXCR run on the 5' RACE reads, TCRdb lists one record per CDR3 protein. The sample consists of around 89,000 distinct CDR3 sequences, around 12% of them appearing once. Time point given: sample taken at primary tumor resection. Material: PBMCs, obtained at surgery. These receptors were taken from a male donor with early-stage non-small cell lung cancer.

The chain is built from TRBV5-6 and TRBJ2-7; D is perhaps TRBD2 (5 bases). The germline gives CDR1 SGHDT, CDR2 YYEEEE. This CDR3 has 14 residues. Trimming pared 0 bases from V and 7 bases from J, leaving 14 bases between. CDR3 DNA: TGTGCCAGCAGCTTGGGCGCGCCTTCGGGGGAGCAGTACTTC. Protein sequence: CASSLGAPSGEQYF.

This clonotype occurred many times. DNA for the CDR3: TGTGCCAGCAGCACGCGGACTAGCGGGGTTCAAGAGACCCAGTACTTC. Translated, it gives CASSTRTSGVQETQYF. The genes are TRBV7-8 and TRBJ2-5; 12 bases are shared with TRBD2. The V and J ends lost 5 bases and 2 bases, in that order; junction bases with no gene match: 6. The V gene's germline CDR1 is SGHVS and CDR2 FQNEAQ. The CDR3 is 16 residues long.

This chain's CDR3 is CASSVATMGSYNEQFF. For the CDR3, the DNA is TGTGCCAGCAGCGTAGCTACTATGGGCTCCTACAATGAGCAGTTCTTC. The V gene is TRBV9, the J gene TRBJ2-1; D gene unclear. Per germline, CDR1 SGDLS and CDR2 YYNGEE. The V end lost 0 bases, the J end lost 0 bases, and 10 bases lay between the germline ends. This CDR3 region has 16 residues.

This clonotype was observed a single time. The chain carries TRBV28 and TRBJ2-7, with 7 bases fitting TRBD1. Germline CDR1 and CDR2: MDHEN and SYDVKM. Unmatched junction bases numbered 10, after V lost 10 bases and J lost 7 bases. CDR3 length: 12 amino acids. Written as DNA, the CDR3 is TGTGCCACATCAGGGGGAGCTCTGGAGCAGTACTTC. The encoded protein is CATSGGALEQYF.

V gene TRBV19 combines with J gene TRBJ1-4; D gene ambiguous. Germline V gene sequence: CDR1 LNHDA, CDR2 SQIVND (reference sequence). CDR3 length: 15 amino acids. Trimming left V 3 bases short and J 7 bases short, with 15 bases between. The CDR3, as DNA: TGTGCCAGTAGTATCCGAGGGAAAGTGGGTGAAAAACTGTTTTTT. Translated: CASSIRGKVGEKLFF.

The V gene is TRBV5-1, the J gene TRBJ2-7; 9 bases map to TRBD2. The germline gives CDR1 SGHRS, CDR2 YFSETQ. The V segment lost 3 bases and the J segment 5 bases; nucleotides outside the gene matches: 9. CDR3 length: 15 residues. CDR3 DNA sequence: TGCGCCAGCAGCTCTTCCGGGACTAGCAGCGACGAGCAGTACTTC. Its translation is CASSSSGTSSDEQYF.

As concerns this clonotype: Compared with germline, one end of the junction differs, possibly owing to a read error. The CDR3 spells CACSAQGYEQFF. The CDR3 DNA follows: TGTGCCTGCAGTGCACAGGGGTATGAGCAGTTCTTC. V is TRBV7-9 and J is TRBJ2-1; 7 bases are a match to TRBD1. Germline assignment: CDR1 SEHNR and CDR2 FQNEAQ (reference sequence). This CDR3 spans 12 amino acids. Full variable domain (remainder filled in from reference TRBV7-9 and TRBJ2-1): DTGVSQNPRHKITKRGQNVTFRCDPISEHNRLYWYRQTLGQGPEFLTYFQNEAQLEKSRLLSDRFSAERPKGSFSTLEIQRTEQGDSAMYLCACSAQGYEQFFGPGTRLTVL.

In its sample, this clonotype was seen a few times. The rearrangement joins TRBV2 to TRBJ2-3; 8 positions match TRBD1. Germline V gene lookup returns CDR1 SNHLY and CDR2 FYNNEI. The CDR3 sequence is 14 residues long. The V and J ends lost 11 bases and 2 bases, in that order; junction bases with no gene match: 9. Here the CDR3 DNA reads TGTGCCGGAAAGACAGGGGACGACACAGATACGCAGTATTTT. Translation: CAGKTGDDTDTQYF.

V usage is TRBV30 and J usage is TRBJ1-1; D gene uncertain. Germline CDR1 reads GTSNPN; CDR2 reads SVGIG (reference sequence). The CDR3 is made up of 13 amino acids. V lost 4 bases and J 1 base, leaving 10 bases between the germline ends. The CDR3 protein is CAWKNRPNTEAFF. CDR3 coding DNA: TGTGCCTGGAAGAATCGACCGAACACTGAAGCTTTCTTT.

The chain carries TRBV6-5 and TRBJ2-5; 8 nucleotides align to TRBD1. Per the germline V gene, CDR1 is MNHEY and CDR2 is SVGAGI. V lost 6 bases to trimming and J lost 5 bases; unmatched junction nucleotides: 8. The CDR3 has 14 amino acids. DNA of the CDR3: TGTGCCAGCAGGACAGGGGTCGTGGGGGAGACCCAGTACTTC. Protein product: CASRTGVVGETQYF.

This clonotype was detected only a few times. This sequence joins TRBV4-3 and TRBJ2-5; D might be TRBD1 (5 bases). This CDR3 spans 15 amino acids. V was cut by 4 bases and J by 4 bases, with 16 bases left in between. Germline CDR1 and CDR2: LGHNA and YSLEER. CDR3 DNA sequence: TGCGCCAGCAGCCGAGAGCTAGGGGCCCCAGAGACCCAGTACTTC. Encoded protein: CASSRELGAPETQYF.

The chain combines TRBV7-2 with TRBJ2-3, with no clear D. V was clipped by 5 bases and J by 0 bases, with 12 bases between them. The CDR3 length is 15 residues. Germline V lookup: CDR1 SGHTA, CDR2 FQGNSA. CDR3 nucleotides: TGTGCCAGCAGCCGGCAGATATCTAGCACAGATACGCAGTATTTT. It yields the protein CASSRQISSTDTQYF.

This chain uses TRBV5-6 with TRBJ2-7, with 11 bases identical to TRBD2. Germline V gene sequence: CDR1 SGHDT, CDR2 YYEEEE. This CDR3 region has 14 residues. With 1 base clipped from V and 6 bases from J, the junction kept 3 bases outside the gene matches. DNA for the CDR3: TGTGCCAGCAGCTTGACTAGCGGGAGATCCGAGCAGTACTTC. This translates into CASSLTSGRSEQYF.

The sample holds a few counts of this clonotype. The V call is TRBV29-1, the J call TRBJ2-5; D is ambiguous. CDR1 and CDR2 from the germline V gene are SQVTM and ANQGSEA. Trimming removed 6 bases from V and 3 bases from J, with 14 bases in between. This CDR3 has 13 residues. This CDR3 is CSVWVADEETQYF. The DNA of the CDR3 is TGCAGCGTCTGGGTTGCCGACGAAGAGACCCAGTACTTC.

This chain uses TRBV6-2 or TRBV6-3 with TRBJ2-5; D possibly uses TRBD1 or TRBD2 (6 bases each). Per germline, CDR1 MNHEY and CDR2 SVGEGT. The germline V and J ends were trimmed by 6 bases and 5 bases, with 16 bases remaining between them. This CDR3 contains 14 residues. For the CDR3, the DNA is TGTGCCAGCAGCCTGCTGGGGGGCCCGGAGACCCAGTACTTC. Protein product: CASSLLGGPETQYF.

This clonotype showed up many times. The J gene is TRBJ2-1, the V gene TRBV4-3; D may be TRBD2 (6 bases). Trimming cost V 0 bases and J 10 bases, with 13 bases left between them. Germline assignment: CDR1 LGHNA and CDR2 YSLEER. This CDR3 region has 14 residues. CDR3 DNA: TGCGCCAGCAGCCAAGATGTTGCGGGACGAGAGCAGTTCTTC. Translated, it gives CASSQDVAGREQFF.

This clonotype was observed a few times. The CDR3 nucleotides are TGTGCCAGCTCACCAGGGGTGATCGCCTTAGAGGACTCCTACAATGAGCAGTTCTTC. Encoded protein: CASSPGVIALEDSYNEQFF. This chain links TRBV18 with TRBJ2-1; no firm D call. Germline V gene lookup returns CDR1 KGHSH and CDR2 LQKENI. The ends were cut back, 2 bases at V and 0 bases at J, with 20 bases in the middle. The CDR3 sequence is 19 residues long.

The rearrangement uses TRBV28 and TRBJ1-2, with 8 positions matching TRBD1. This CDR3 has 15 amino acids. Looked up from germline, CDR1 is MDHEN and CDR2 is SYDVKM. Trimming took 7 bases from V and 4 from J; bases not matched to a gene: 11. CDR3 loop: CASTDDRGGGYGYTF. CDR3 DNA: TGTGCCAGCACCGACGACAGGGGAGGCGGCTATGGCTACACCTTC.

The J gene is TRBJ2-7, the V gene TRBV7-9; D tentatively reads TRBD1 or TRBD2 (6 bases each). This CDR3 has 13 residues. V lost 9 bases to trimming and J lost 6 bases, with 18 bases between them. The germline CDR1 and CDR2 sequences are SEHNR and FQNEAQ (reference sequence). The CDR3 here is CASRLGGASEQYF. CDR3 DNA: TGTGCCAGTAGACTCGGGGGCGCGTCCGAGCAGTACTTC.

The chain combines TRBV7-2 with TRBJ2-7; the D gene is possibly TRBD1 (6 bases). The CDR3 spans 14 residues. Per germline, CDR1 SGHTA and CDR2 FQGNSA. Trimming took 1 base from V and 3 from J, leaving 10 bases between them. The CDR3 spells CASSLGGRDYEQYF. The CDR3 DNA follows: TGTGCCAGCAGCTTAGGGGGGCGCGACTACGAGCAGTACTTC.

CDR3 residues: CGSGNEKLFF. Written as DNA, the CDR3 is TGTGGTTCGGGAAATGAAAAACTGTTTTTT. V and J are TRBV19 and TRBJ1-4; D remains unclear. The V gene's germline CDR1 is LNHDA and CDR2 SQIVND (reference sequence). This CDR3 spans 10 amino acids.

V and J are TRBV24-1 and TRBJ2-7; TRBD1 matches 7 bases. Germline CDR1 is KGHDR and CDR2 is SFDVKD. The CDR3 totals 14 residues. Trimming removed 4 bases from V and 9 bases from J; junction bases left unmatched: 11. The CDR3 protein is CATSDRDRVHAQYF. CDR3 DNA: TGTGCCACCAGTGACCGAGACAGGGTCCACGCGCAGTACTTC.

V usage is TRBV30 and J usage is TRBJ2-2, with D maybe TRBD2 (5 bases). Germline V gene lookup returns CDR1 GTSNPN and CDR2 SVGIG (reference sequence). V lost 4 bases, J lost 7 bases, and 13 bases lay in between. The CDR3 loop spans 13 amino acids. CDR3 coding DNA: TGTGCCTGGACCTTGGGAGCTCACGGGGAGCTGTTTTTT. Translated, it gives CAWTLGAHGELFF.

This clonotype was seen a few times. The chain uses TRBV27 and TRBJ1-5; no definite D call. The CDR3 has 14 residues. Deletions cut 2 bases from V and 4 bases from J, with 9 bases between. Germline lookup yields CDR1 MNHEY and CDR2 SMNVEV (reference sequence). DNA of the CDR3: TGTGCCAGCAGTTTAGGAGGGAGAAATCAGCCCCAGCATTTT. Protein: CASSLGGRNQPQHF.

This clonotype was detected many times. The V call is TRBV9, the J call TRBJ2-7; D is uncertain. V was clipped by 0 bases and J by 7 bases, with 11 bases between them. The CDR3 runs to 13 residues. Looked up from germline, CDR1 is SGDLS and CDR2 is YYNGEE. CDR3 residues: CASSVGLVEEQYF. In nucleotides, the CDR3 is TGTGCCAGCAGCGTAGGGCTGGTTGAAGAGCAGTACTTC.

The chain recombines TRBV29-1 with TRBJ1-5; 9 bases are shared with TRBD1. V lost 4 bases to trimming and J lost 2 bases; unmatched junction nucleotides: 9. Germline CDR1 reads SQVTM; CDR2 reads ANQGSEA. This CDR3 spans 16 amino acids. The CDR3 sequence: CSVGGSTGGGNQPQHF. CDR3 DNA sequence: TGCAGCGTTGGCGGGTCAACAGGGGGCGGCAATCAGCCCCAGCATTTT.